A single sample gave rise to the 30 T cell receptor beta chains below, sequenced in a study of blood T cell repertoires in COVID-19. The repertoire was sequenced with immunoSEQ multiplex PCR; TCRdb's copy has only in-frame clones and lacks some. The sample has 100,000 to 150,000 clones; about 81% are singletons. The sample taken for sequencing was peripheral blood. The receptors derive from a woman over 75 with acute or convalescent COVID-19.

In this sample, this clone turned up a few times. The chain combines TRBV5-1 with TRBJ2-7; perhaps TRBD1 as D (6 bases). In germline, CDR1 is SGHRS, CDR2 YFSETQ. The germline V and J ends were trimmed by 0 bases and 7 bases, with 14 bases remaining between them. The CDR3 runs 14 residues. The CDR3 sequence is CASSLAQGLPEQYF. CDR3 nucleotide sequence: TGCGCCAGCAGCTTGGCACAGGGCCTTCCTGAGCAGTACTTC. Looking up the rest from reference TRBV5-1 and TRBJ2-7 gives the full variable domain: KAGVTQTPRYLIKTRGQQVTLSCSPISGHRSVSWYQQTPGQGLQFLFEYFSETQRNKGNFPGRFSGRQFSNSRSEMNVSTLELGDSALYLCASSLAQGLPEQYFGPGTRLTVT.

The rearrangement links TRBV6-5 to TRBJ1-1; TRBD1 matches at 7 bases. CDR1 MNHEY and CDR2 SVGAGI come from the germline V gene. After removal of 2 bases from V and 5 bases from J, the junction contained 8 bases not matched to a gene. The CDR3 covers 15 residues. The CDR3 bases are TGTGCCAGCAGTTACAAAAACAGGGGAGGAACTGAAGCTTTCTTT. Protein: CASSYKNRGGTEAFF.

The DNA of the CDR3 is TGTGCCAGCAACAGCCTCTACGAGCAGTACTTC. Protein: CASNSLYEQYF. V gene TRBV2 combines with J gene TRBJ2-7, with D uncertain. Per the germline V gene, CDR1 is SNHLY and CDR2 is FYNNEI. Trimming pared 7 bases from V and 3 bases from J, leaving 7 bases between. This CDR3 region has 11 residues.

In its sample, this clone was seen once. The CDR3 nucleotides read TGTGCCAGCAGCCTTACAGGGAATCAGCCCCAGCATTTT. Its translation is CASSLTGNQPQHF. The chain uses TRBV6-5 and TRBJ1-5; possibly TRBD1 for D (6 bases). The CDR3 consists of 13 residues. Germline CDR1 MNHEY, CDR2 SVGAGI. V was shortened by 6 bases and J by 4 bases, with 10 bases between the two germline ends.

The J gene is TRBJ2-7, the V gene TRBV15; unclear D gene. The CDR3 is 13 residues long. Between the trimmed V and J ends, which lost 0 bases and 5 bases, there was a span of 8 bases. Per germline, CDR1 LNHNV and CDR2 YYDKDF (reference sequence). CDR3 in amino acids: CATSRDPYDEQYF. In DNA form, the CDR3 reads TGTGCCACCAGCAGAGATCCCTATGACGAGCAGTACTTC.

This chain links TRBV15 with TRBJ1-1; D may be TRBD1 (6 bases). Germline V lookup: CDR1 LNHNV, CDR2 YYDKDF (reference sequence). The CDR3 extends over 16 amino acids. Trimming removed 2 bases at V and 4 bases at J, with 17 bases between. The CDR3 DNA is TGTGCCACCAGCAGACGAATCGCAGGGGTTGCCACTGAAGCTTTCTTT. This translates into CATSRRIAGVATEAFF.

The V gene is TRBV6-2 or TRBV6-3, the J gene TRBJ2-7; a weak D match, TRBD2 (5 bases). The CDR3 runs 12 residues. V gave up 2 bases and J gave up 5 bases, with 7 bases separating them. Germline CDR1 reads MNHEY; CDR2 reads SVGEGT. Here the CDR3 DNA reads TGTGCCAGCAGTTACGGGAGACACGAGCAGTACTTC. Translation gives CASSYGRHEQYF.

This chain uses TRBV18 with TRBJ1-6; a possible D gene is TRBD1 (6 bases). This CDR3 has 14 amino acids. CDR1 is KGHSH and CDR2 is LQKENI in the germline V gene. V shed 3 bases and J shed 6 bases, with 9 bases lying between them. CDR3 sequence: CASSPSGVNSPLHF. For the CDR3, the DNA is TGTGCCAGCTCACCGTCAGGGGTTAATTCACCCCTCCACTTT.

The chain carries TRBV7-2 and TRBJ2-1; 9 positions agree with TRBD2. V lost 1 base and J lost 3; bases outside the gene matches: 13. CDR1 and CDR2 from the germline V gene are SGHTA and FQGNSA. The CDR3 is 19 amino acids. The CDR3 here is CASSLGKAGGGPGYNEQFF. In DNA, the CDR3 is TGTGCCAGCAGCTTAGGTAAAGCGGGAGGAGGCCCGGGCTACAATGAGCAGTTCTTC.

This chain links TRBV7-9 with TRBJ2-1; 12 bases line up with TRBD2. Germline lookup yields CDR1 SEHNR and CDR2 FQNEAQ (reference sequence). The trim removed 3 bases at V and 2 bases at J, leaving 2 bases unmatched. CDR3 length: 16 amino acids. The CDR3 coding sequence is TGTGCCAGCAGCTTGGGACTAGCGGGTCCCTACAATGAGCAGTTCTTC. This codes for CASSLGLAGPYNEQFF.

This clone was counted only a few times. The DNA for the CDR3 is TGTGCCAGCAGCCACGGACGCGGGGGCGGGAGGGGTAACTATGGCTACACCTTC. Its translation is CASSHGRGGGRGNYGYTF. The J gene is TRBJ1-2, the V gene TRBV3-1 (or the pseudogene TRBV3-2); D perhaps matches TRBD1 (6 bases). Germline V lookup: CDR1 LGHDT, CDR2 YNNKEL (reference sequence). V dropped 3 bases and J dropped 1 base, with 21 bases sitting between them. The CDR3 contains 18 residues.

This rearrangement joins TRBV2 to TRBJ1-2; 7 nucleotides match TRBD1. Trimming cost V 6 bases and J 2 bases; bases outside gene matches: 9. Germline assignment: CDR1 SNHLY and CDR2 FYNNEI. This CDR3 comprises 15 residues. The CDR3 DNA reads TGTGCCAGCAGAGACGAGGCGACAGGGAACTATGGCTACACCTTC. Protein sequence: CASRDEATGNYGYTF.

This clone occurred many times. V is TRBV11-2 and J is TRBJ2-5, with D uncertain. CDR1 SGHAT and CDR2 FQNNGV come from the germline V gene. The CDR3 is 12 amino acids. V gave up 5 bases and J gave up 1 base, with 5 bases separating them. The CDR3, as DNA: TGTGCCAGCAGCAGAGCCCAAGAGACCCAGTACTTC. This gives the protein CASSRAQETQYF.

The CDR3 loop is CASSYSGPGDYGYTF. The DNA for the CDR3 is TGTGCCAGCAGTTACTCCGGTCCAGGGGACTATGGCTACACCTTC. J is TRBJ1-2 and V is TRBV6-2 or TRBV6-3; D may be TRBD1 (6 bases). With 0 bases removed from V and 3 bases from J, the gap between germline ends came to 11 bases. The germline gives CDR1 MNHEY, CDR2 SVGEGT. This CDR3 is built from 15 residues.

The chain couples TRBV5-1 to TRBJ2-3; TRBD2 agrees at 11 bases. Germline V CDR1 and CDR2: SGHRS, YFSETQ. This CDR3 has 16 amino acids. J was trimmed by 4 bases and V by 4 bases; bases with no gene match: 8. The CDR3 DNA follows: TGCGCCAGCAGCGTTAGCGGGAGGGCCGTAGCAGATACGCAGTATTTT. It codes for CASSVSGRAVADTQYF.

The chain uses TRBV5-1 and TRBJ2-7; TRBD1 matches 8 bases. J lost 5 bases, V lost 4 bases, and 8 bases had no gene match. The CDR3 loop spans 14 amino acids. Germline values: CDR1 SGHRS, CDR2 YFSETQ. CDR3 coding DNA: TGCGCCAGCAGCAAAAGGACAGGGAAAGACGAGCAGTACTTC. Its protein product is CASSKRTGKDEQYF.

The chain is built from TRBV9 and TRBJ1-2; TRBD1 aligns across 10 bases. CDR1 and CDR2 from the germline V gene are SGDLS and YYNGEE. This CDR3 comprises 16 residues. V dropped 0 bases and J dropped 5; count of bases not matched to a gene: 7. The CDR3 loop is CASSVVSGQGVYGYTF. CDR3 bases: TGTGCCAGCAGCGTAGTGAGTGGACAGGGGGTATATGGCTACACCTTC.

This clone came up a few times. The genes are TRBV5-1 and TRBJ2-2, with no clear D. Germline CDR1 and CDR2: SGHRS and YFSETQ. The CDR3 is 15 amino acids. Trimming took 2 bases from V and 7 from J, leaving 15 bases between them. The CDR3 region has the DNA TGCGCCAGCAGCTTAAACCCCTCACGAGACGGGGAGCTGTTTTTT. This codes for CASSLNPSRDGELFF. Looking up the rest from reference TRBV5-1 and TRBJ2-2 gives the full variable domain: KAGVTQTPRYLIKTRGQQVTLSCSPISGHRSVSWYQQTPGQGLQFLFEYFSETQRNKGNFPGRFSGRQFSNSRSEMNVSTLELGDSALYLCASSLNPSRDGELFFGEGSRLTVL.

This clone has just a few counts. The J gene is TRBJ1-6, the V gene TRBV5-4; 10 nucleotides align to TRBD1. From germline, CDR1 is SGHNT and CDR2 YYREEE (reference sequence). V lost 2 bases and J lost 17; bases outside the gene matches: 4. The CDR3 covers 12 residues. DNA of the CDR3: TGTGCCAGCAGCTTAGACAGGGGGCAATTCCACTTT. This codes for CASSLDRGQFHF.

The chain is built from TRBV15 and TRBJ2-5; D is ambiguous. Looked up from germline, CDR1 is LNHNV and CDR2 is YYDKDF (reference sequence). The CDR3 has 11 amino acids. Trimming pared 1 base from V and 6 bases from J, leaving 3 bases between. CDR3 in amino acids: CATSRGQTQYF. The CDR3 region has the DNA TGTGCCACCAGCAGAGGGCAGACCCAGTACTTC.

A note on this clone: Sequence at one end of the junction differs from germline and may be a read error. The rearrangement joins TRBV6-2 or TRBV6-3 to TRBJ2-3, with D perhaps TRBD2 (6 bases). Germline V gene lookup returns CDR1 MNHEY and CDR2 SVGEGT. The CDR3 runs 13 residues. CDR3 amino acids: CASSSAIGTHTIF. The CDR3 nucleotides read TGTGCCAGCAGTTCAGCAATCGGGACTCACACAATATTT.

The V and J genes are TRBV3-1 (or the pseudogene TRBV3-2) and TRBJ2-7, with D maybe TRBD1 (6 bases). The CDR3 extends over 15 amino acids. CDR1 LGHDT and CDR2 YNNKEL come from the germline V gene (reference sequence). Between the trimmed V and J ends, which lost 4 bases and 5 bases, there was a span of 18 bases. This chain's CDR3 is CASSRMSYRVNEQYF. The CDR3 DNA follows: TGTGCCAGCAGCCGAATGTCATACAGGGTGAACGAGCAGTACTTC.

This clone was seen a single time. J is TRBJ1-2 and V is TRBV4-3; possibly TRBD1 for D (5 bases). Germline lookup yields CDR1 LGHNA and CDR2 YSLEER. The CDR3 totals 14 residues. Trimming took off 0 bases at V and 4 bases at J, with 9 bases between the two ends. The CDR3 spells CASSQDSGPYGYTF. The CDR3 nucleotides read TGCGCCAGCAGCCAAGATTCAGGGCCCTATGGCTACACCTTC.

The CDR3 loop reads CASSQDREDTEAFF. The CDR3 nucleotides read TGCGCCAGCAGCCAAGACAGGGAGGACACTGAAGCTTTCTTT. V and J are TRBV4-1 and TRBJ1-1; a possible D gene is TRBD1 (5 bases). V was shortened by 0 bases and J by 3 bases, with 8 bases between the two germline ends. This CDR3 region has 14 residues. CDR1 is MGHRA and CDR2 is YSYEKL in the germline V gene.

This clone was seen only a few times. J is TRBJ2-5 and V is TRBV7-2, with TRBD2 matching over 7 bases. The V gene end was trimmed by 0 bases and the J gene end by 4 bases; junction bases not matched to a gene: 8. This CDR3 is built from 16 residues. Germline lookup yields CDR1 SGHTA and CDR2 FQGNSA. CDR3: CASSLAGGSPVETQYF. CDR3 nucleotides: TGTGCCAGCAGCTTAGCGGGGGGGAGCCCAGTAGAGACCCAGTACTTC.

V usage is TRBV2 and J usage is TRBJ1-1; D remains ambiguous. Trimming left V 4 bases short and J 0 bases short, with 12 bases between. Germline V CDR1 and CDR2: SNHLY, FYNNEI. The length of the CDR3 is 15 residues. CDR3 bases: TGTGCCAGCAGTGGGCAGGTTCTCATGAACACTGAAGCTTTCTTT. This encodes CASSGQVLMNTEAFF. Full variable domain (rest looked up from reference TRBV2 and TRBJ1-1): EPEVTQTPSHQVTQMGQEVILRCVPISNHLYFYWYRQILGQKVEFLVSFYNNEISEKSEIFDDQFSVERPDGSNFTLKIRSTKLEDSAMYFCASSGQVLMNTEAFFGQGTRLTVV.

Only one count was recorded for this clone. This sequence joins TRBV11-2 and TRBJ1-1; the D is unclear. V was trimmed by 0 bases and J by 3 bases, leaving 11 bases between them. This CDR3 is built from 15 residues. From germline, CDR1 is SGHAT and CDR2 FQNNGV. CDR3 sequence: CASSLERLRYTEAFF. The DNA of the CDR3 is TGTGCCAGCAGCTTAGAAAGGTTGCGGTACACTGAAGCTTTCTTT.

As concerns this clone: Distinct nucleotide sequences in the sample also encode this CDR3. The chain joins TRBV5-1 to TRBJ2-5, with D maybe TRBD1 (6 bases). The germline gives CDR1 SGHRS, CDR2 YFSETQ. CDR3 length equals 13 residues. V was clipped by 0 bases and J by 5 bases, with 8 bases between them. The CDR3 loop is CASSLAGVETQYF. CDR3 DNA: TGCGCCAGCAGCTTGGCAGGGGTGGAGACCCAGTACTTC.

This chain joins TRBV6-5 and TRBJ1-2; D remains unclear. Germline V gene sequence: CDR1 MNHEY, CDR2 SVGAGI. The CDR3 loop spans 15 amino acids. The V and J ends lost 0 bases and 0 bases respectively, with 8 bases between them. CDR3 in amino acids: CASSYSNKANYGYTF. The CDR3 nucleotides are TGTGCCAGCAGTTACTCGAACAAAGCTAACTATGGCTACACCTTC.

This chain links TRBV10-2 with TRBJ2-1, with 9 bases that match TRBD1. This CDR3 is 13 amino acids long. V lost 6 bases, J lost 3 bases, and 0 bases stayed unmatched. CDR1 is WSHSY, CDR2 SAAADI, per germline. CDR3 sequence reads: CASRTGGYNEQFF. CDR3 DNA: TGCGCCAGCAGGACAGGGGGCTACAATGAGCAGTTCTTC.